Below are 7 T cell receptor beta chains sequenced from a single sample in a study of T cells in women clearing cervical HPV infection (dated by TCRdb to between 2017 and 2018). Library construction relied on the immunoSEQ multiplex PCR assay. TCRdb provides this immuneACCESS table in a form limited to in-frame rearrangements. Some clones are lacking; in checked studies, under half of them reflect an unresolved V gene, and why the rest are absent is not known. The sample's table covers tens of thousands of clones. Of the sample, around 6.6% falls within the top ten clones. Sequencing used blood buffy coat. Source of these receptors: a woman aged 18-70 years with a cervical HPV16 infection that either progressed to CIN3+ or cleared (not recorded which).

Comment on this clone: Coverage ceases 3 residues before the CDR3 finishes, and the germline J gene fills in the end. V and J are TRBV10-1 and TRBJ1-2, with a tentative D call TRBD1 (6 bases). Germline V CDR1 and CDR2: WNHNN, SYGVQD (reference sequence). This CDR3 region has 14 residues. CDR3 DNA (partial): TGCGCCAGCAGTCCGGGAGGGGGATCAGGGAGC. It is translated as CASSPGGGSGS. The CDR3 in its entirety is CASSPGGGSGSYTF.

Comments on this clone: The read falls 3 residues short of the CDR3 end, and the missing part is taken from the germline J gene. This rearrangement joins TRBV5-1 to TRBJ2-7; 8 bases align to TRBD1. V shed 5 bases, J shed 6 bases, and the junction held 4 bases outside the gene matches. Germline V gene sequence: CDR1 SGHRS, CDR2 YFSETQ. This CDR3 comprises 12 residues. The CDR3 loop reads CASRSDRAEQYF. CDR3 bases read: TGCGCCAGCAGATCGGACAGGGCCGAG.

As concerns this clone: The CDR3 end is not reached by the read, which stops 3 residues before it; the germline J gene fills it in. The chain carries TRBV14 and TRBJ1-6; a weak D match, TRBD1 (5 bases). CDR1 is SGHDN, CDR2 FVKESK, per germline. The CDR3 runs to 14 residues. V lost 2 bases, J lost 10 bases, and 12 bases lay in between. The sequenced CDR3 bases are TGTGCCAGCAGCCAACAGGGCCTCAGCTCACCC. Translating it yields CASSQQGLSSP. The whole CDR3 sequence reads CASSQQGLSSPLHF.

As regards this clone: With the read ending 3 residues before the CDR3 end, the germline J gene is used to fill in that end. V and J are TRBV13 and TRBJ1-6, with D unclear. The germline CDR1 and CDR2 sequences are PRHDT and FYEKMQ (reference sequence). V lost 1 base, J lost 3 bases, and 16 bases lay in between. The CDR3 has 18 amino acids. The DNA read from the CDR3 is TGTGCCAGCAGCTTAGCCCCCGCCGATCTTAGCTATAATTCACCC. Its protein is CASSLAPADLSYNSP. The whole CDR3 protein reads CASSLAPADLSYNSPLHF.

Concerning this clone itself: The read ends 3 residues before the CDR3 terminus; that terminus is restored from the germline J gene. The chain links TRBV2 to TRBJ2-7; TRBD2 matches 14 bases. The CDR3 is made up of 16 amino acids. V lost 7 bases to trimming and J lost 4 bases; unmatched junction nucleotides: 9. The germline V gene has CDR1 SNHLY and CDR2 FYNNEI. This chain's CDR3 is CASTHKGLAGAYEQYF. CDR3 DNA, as far as it was read: TGTGCCAGCACTCACAAGGGACTAGCGGGGGCATACGAG.

With regard to this clone: The read ends 3 residues shy of where the CDR3 ends; the end is completed using the germline J gene. The rearrangement uses TRBV20-1 and TRBJ1-1; perhaps TRBD1 as D (5 bases). The germline V and J ends were trimmed by 4 bases and 0 bases, with 12 bases remaining between them. The CDR3 consists of 14 residues. Germline V gives CDR1 DFQATT, CDR2 SNEGSKA (reference sequence). Partial CDR3 DNA: TGCAGTGCTAAAAGGGGTGCCATGAACACTGAA. Translation gives CSAKRGAMNTE. The entire CDR3 sequence reads CSAKRGAMNTEAFF.

Remarks on this clone: The read ends 3 residues before the CDR3 terminus; that terminus is restored from the germline J gene. J is TRBJ2-7 and V is TRBV6-2 or TRBV6-3; D is unclear. The CDR3 has 13 residues. V shed 5 bases and J shed 0 bases, with 8 bases lying between them. Germline CDR1 is MNHEY and CDR2 is SVGEGT. CDR3 bases read: TGTGCCAGCAGTGCACAGCACTCCTACGAG. Translation: CASSAQHSYE. The full CDR3 protein is CASSAQHSYEQYF.